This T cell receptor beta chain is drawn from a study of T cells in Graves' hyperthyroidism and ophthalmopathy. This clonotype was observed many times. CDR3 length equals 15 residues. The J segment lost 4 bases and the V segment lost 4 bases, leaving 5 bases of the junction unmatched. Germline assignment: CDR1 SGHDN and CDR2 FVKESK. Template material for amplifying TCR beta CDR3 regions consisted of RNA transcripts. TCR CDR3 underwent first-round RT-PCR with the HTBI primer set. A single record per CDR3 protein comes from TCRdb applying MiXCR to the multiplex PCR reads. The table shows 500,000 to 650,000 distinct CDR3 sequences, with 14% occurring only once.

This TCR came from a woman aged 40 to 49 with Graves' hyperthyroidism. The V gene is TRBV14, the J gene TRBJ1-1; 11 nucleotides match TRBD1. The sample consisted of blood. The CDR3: CASSREGTGGTEAFF. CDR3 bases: TGTGCCAGCAGCCGAGAGGGGACAGGGGGCACTGAAGCTTTCTTT.